The 5 T cell receptor beta chains below were found in one sample sequenced in a study of OX40 agonist ivuxolimab in advanced cancers. Profiling relied on immunoSEQ multiplex PCR, and the TCRdb table lists in-frame clones only, not all of them. The table lists 50,000 to 65,000 clones, about 88% of them singletons. The sample in question was CD4+ or CD8+ T cells sorted from blood, obtained in a trial of the OX40 agonist ivuxolimab. These receptors all come from an adult with an advanced solid tumor such as melanoma, head and neck, liver or kidney cancer.

This clone was detected a few times. This rearrangement joins TRBV19 to TRBJ1-2; 11 bases map to TRBD1. Trimming cost V 8 bases and J 5 bases; bases outside gene matches: 1. The CDR3 runs to 12 residues. CDR1 LNHDA and CDR2 SQIVND come from the germline V gene (reference sequence). CDR3 coding DNA: TGTGCCAGTCGGGACAGGGGGTATGGCTACACCTTC. Translated, it gives CASRDRGYGYTF.

This clone has only one observation. This chain connects TRBV5-4 to TRBJ2-2; TRBD2 matches 9 bases. The V and J ends lost 4 bases and 7 bases, in that order; junction bases with no gene match: 11. CDR3 length: 16 amino acids. CDR1 is SGHNT and CDR2 is YYREEE in the germline V gene (reference sequence). The CDR3 here is CASSRTSGWIGGELFF. The CDR3 DNA is TGTGCCAGCAGCCGTACTAGCGGGTGGATTGGCGGGGAGCTGTTTTTT.

This clone occurred a few times. The chain uses TRBV5-5 and TRBJ1-5; no clear D gene. Germline V CDR1 and CDR2: SGHKS, YYEKEE (reference sequence). The ends were cut back, 0 bases at V and 5 bases at J, with 9 bases in the middle. This CDR3 has 14 amino acids. CDR3 coding DNA: TGTGCCAGCAGCTTGGGAGGGTCCGATCAGCCCCAGCATTTT. This gives the protein CASSLGGSDQPQHF.

The CDR3 is CASSYSLRKNEKLFF. In nucleotides, the CDR3 is TGTGCCAGCAGTTACTCCTTACGGAAAAATGAAAAACTGTTTTTT. The chain joins TRBV6-6 to TRBJ1-4; no definite D call. V was trimmed by 0 bases and J by 5 bases, leaving 10 bases between them. Germline V CDR1 and CDR2: MNHNY, SVGAGI (reference sequence). CDR3 length equals 15 residues.

This clone appeared once. The rearrangement uses TRBV29-1 and TRBJ1-1; D unresolved. The CDR3 is made up of 15 amino acids. Germline V lookup: CDR1 SQVTM, CDR2 ANQGSEA. The germline V and J ends were trimmed by 4 bases and 4 bases, with 19 bases remaining between them. The CDR3 reads CSVVFLGGFGTEAFF. The DNA of the CDR3 is TGCAGCGTTGTGTTTTTGGGAGGGTTCGGCACTGAAGCTTTCTTT.